This T cell receptor beta chain emerged from a study of PD-1 blockade in classical Hodgkin lymphoma (dated by TCRdb to between 2020 and 2021). In the study overall: Nivolumab dosing was 3 mg/kg intravenously every 2 weeks, continuing until either disease progression or unacceptable toxicity. The study used CyTOF and TCR beta sequencing to define a peripheral blood immune signature of response to PD-1 blockade in classical Hodgkin lymphoma.

What the work shows at the level of the full study, not this receptor alone: Trial patients with a complete response had baseline diversity similar to that of newly diagnosed patients, while partial responders and progressors had significantly lower diversity. Only a single clinical trial cohort was studied, and what caused the repertoire differences, possibly disease activity or prior therapy, remained undefined. Lower diversity was observed in patients in whom nivolumab was started less than 1 year after ASCT, and these patients were excluded from later analyses so that confounding by immune reconstitution would be avoided. Baseline TCR diversity was reported to be lower in newly diagnosed patients than in healthy donors and to be lower still in relapsed/refractory patients. CD4+ but not CD8+ TCR diversity rose significantly by C4D1 (p=0.0027 vs p=0.16), most apparent in complete responders (p=0.02).

Comment on this clone: Its cognate antigen has yet to be identified. The record has no base qualities; no much larger clone is one base away.

The sample's time point label, in plain terms: cycle 4 day 1 (C4D1), after five to seven weeks of nivolumab. Every trial patient had relapsed after autologous stem cell transplantation, and cohorts A, B and C differed in prior brentuximab vedotin exposure. The trial cohort was composed of some 57 patients with relapsed/refractory classical Hodgkin lymphoma, for whom complete response, partial response or progressive disease was recorded as best overall response. Single-agent nivolumab was administered to trial patients in the multi-cohort phase II CheckMate 205 trial. An independent review committee assessed best overall response using the 2007 International Working Group response criteria. Trial PBMCs were collected just before the start of nivolumab (C1D1) and during therapy at cycle 2 day 1 and cycle 4 day 1. Peripheral blood was collected in 8 mL Vacutainer Cell Preparation Tubes, from which PBMCs were isolated by centrifugation and then cryopreserved.

Genomic DNA was isolated using the Qiagen DNeasy kit from unsorted PBMCs as well as from negatively selected CD4+ and CD8+ fractions. TCR beta CDR3 regions were amplified by immunoSEQ multiplex PCR using primers annealing to V and J segments. Amplification bias was minimized using a synthetic immune receptor repertoire, and residual bias was removed computationally after sequencing. From the authors' description of their analysis: Custom Python scripts were used to quantify repertoire diversity as the Shannon entropy index. The unsorted, CD4+ and CD8+ repertoires were each analyzed separately, with the exception of combined analyses, where CD4+ and CD8+ sequences were merged in silico. A clone was considered expanded if an increase in frequency of at least 2-fold after treatment relative to C1D1 was found, and a pseudocount of 0.5 was applied to clones undetected at baseline. Clones with 0 or 1 copy at C1D1 were classified as singleton clones, and clones with 2 or more copies were classified as non-singleton clones. By matching protein sequences in sorted samples from the same patient, clones expanded in unsorted samples were annotated as CD4+, CD8+ or unknown. Wilcoxon tests on paired samples were used to test changes in diversity from C1D1 to C4D1. TCRdb obtained this table from immuneACCESS and retained in-frame rearrangements with V and J assigned. These tables miss some clones; where compared with another copy, unresolved V genes account for less than half of the shortfall, and the remainder is unexplained. For V, J and clone size, that table is used; D and trimming come from the DNA. The sample table lists approximately 44,000 clones, 60% to 80% of them with a count of one. The ten largest clones capture approximately 2.4% of the sample.

The germline V gene supplies CDR1 MGHRA and CDR2 YSYEKL. V trim: 2 bases; J trim: 5 bases; unmatched bases: 12. Including the terminal cysteine and phenylalanine, the CDR3 comprises 18 residues. The DNA shown is the 54-base CDR3, in frame from base 1. In this chain, TRBV4-1 is recombined with TRBJ2-2; 9 bases in between match TRBD2. The material sequenced was peripheral blood mononuclear cells (PBMCs), taken before the fourth cycle of nivolumab. This TCR was recovered from a human donor with classical Hodgkin lymphoma. At the DNA level, the sequence is TGCGCCAGCAGCCAAACCACTCGCGGGGGGGCCAGTACCGGGGAGCTGTTTTTT. The translation is CASSQTTRGGASTGELFF.